One sample yielded the 20 T cell receptor beta chains listed below, sequenced in a study of OX40 agonist ivuxolimab in advanced cancers. Profiling relied on immunoSEQ multiplex PCR, and the TCRdb table lists in-frame clones only, not all of them. Among 25,000 to 35,000 clones listed, around 84% were seen once. The input for sequencing was CD4+ or CD8+ T cells sorted from blood, taken in a trial of the OX40 agonist ivuxolimab. Receptor source: an adult with an advanced solid tumor such as melanoma, head and neck, liver or kidney cancer.

The chain links TRBV6-6 to TRBJ2-7; D is unresolved. Trimming took off 4 bases at V and 11 bases at J, with 12 bases between the two ends. Germline lookup yields CDR1 MNHNY and CDR2 SVGAGI (reference sequence). The CDR3 contains 11 residues. CDR3 loop: CASSSTEREYF. The CDR3 coding sequence is TGTGCCAGCAGTTCGACTGAAAGGGAGTACTTC.

The genes are TRBV4-3 and TRBJ2-4; TRBD2 might be the D (6 bases). Germline V gene lookup returns CDR1 LGHNA and CDR2 YSLEER. Trimming pared 5 bases from V and 6 bases from J, leaving 17 bases between. The CDR3 totals 15 residues. CDR3 DNA sequence: TGCGCCAGCAGCGGGATTAGCGGTAACACAAACATTCAGTACTTC. Amino acid sequence: CASSGISGNTNIQYF.

This clone showed up just once. The genes are TRBV28 and TRBJ1-1; 7 bases match TRBD1. After removal of 2 bases from V and 0 bases from J, the junction contained 6 bases not matched to a gene. Looked up from germline, CDR1 is MDHEN and CDR2 is SYDVKM. This CDR3 contains 16 residues. The DNA for the CDR3 is TGTGCCAGCAGTTTAGCCTCCGGGACAGTGAACACTGAAGCTTTCTTT. Its protein product is CASSLASGTVNTEAFF. Filled out from reference TRBV28 and TRBJ1-1, the complete variable domain reads DVKVTQSSRYLVKRTGEKVFLECVQDMDHENMFWYRQDPGLGLRLIYFSYDVKMKEKGDIPEGYSVSREKKERFSLILESASTNQTSMYLCASSLASGTVNTEAFFGQGTRLTVV.

The chain has TRBV28 and TRBJ1-5; D uncertain. Deletions cut 8 bases from V and 0 bases from J, with 17 bases between. Germline V lookup: CDR1 MDHEN, CDR2 SYDVKM. The CDR3 has 16 residues. This chain's CDR3 is CASGDVEVYSNQPQHF. CDR3 nucleotide sequence: TGTGCCAGCGGTGATGTAGAAGTTTATAGCAATCAGCCCCAGCATTTT.

This chain uses TRBV19 with TRBJ2-2; 9 bases line up with TRBD1. In germline, CDR1 is LNHDA, CDR2 SQIVND (reference sequence). V lost 1 base, J lost 6 bases, and 9 bases stayed unmatched. This CDR3 is 17 amino acids long. CDR3 DNA sequence: TGTGCCAGTAGTATAGTGGGACAGGGTTACGATTCCGGGGAGCTGTTTTTT. Amino acids: CASSIVGQGYDSGELFF. Looking up the rest from reference TRBV19 and TRBJ2-2 gives the full variable domain: DGGITQSPKYLFRKEGQNVTLSCEQNLNHDAMYWYRQDPGQGLRLIYYSQIVNDFQKGDIAEGYSVSREKKESFPLTVTSAQKNPTAFYLCASSIVGQGYDSGELFFGEGSRLTVL.

In this sample, this clone turned up once. V and J are TRBV25-1 and TRBJ2-1, with D tentatively TRBD2 (5 bases). This CDR3 has 13 residues. Trimming shortened V by 3 bases and J by 8 bases, and 11 bases separated the two germline ends. Germline V gives CDR1 MGHDK, CDR2 SYGVNS. The CDR3 region is CASSDRSGDEQFF. CDR3 nucleotides: TGTGCCAGCAGTGATAGGTCCGGGGATGAGCAGTTCTTC.

This chain links TRBV2 with TRBJ1-2; no clear D gene. Germline CDR1 and CDR2: SNHLY and FYNNEI. Deletions cut 0 bases from V and 6 bases from J, with 11 bases between. The CDR3 has 14 residues. Written as DNA, the CDR3 is TGTGCCAGCAGTGAAGCGCAAGGAAGGAATGGCTACACCTTC. Translation: CASSEAQGRNGYTF. The full variable domain, completed using reference TRBV2 and TRBJ1-2, is EPEVTQTPSHQVTQMGQEVILRCVPISNHLYFYWYRQILGQKVEFLVSFYNNEISEKSEIFDDQFSVERPDGSNFTLKIRSTKLEDSAMYFCASSEAQGRNGYTFGSGTRLTVV.

The chain uses TRBV7-2 and TRBJ1-1, with 9 bases identical to TRBD1. The CDR3 is 14 residues long. Unmatched junction bases numbered 6, after V lost 4 bases and J lost 6 bases. The germline gives CDR1 SGHTA, CDR2 FQGNSA. CDR3 DNA sequence: TGTGCCAGCAGCTCCCAGGGACAGGGCTCTGAAGCTTTCTTT. Translated: CASSSQGQGSEAFF.

The chain uses TRBV5-8 and TRBJ2-5; TRBD2 matches 13 bases. This CDR3 has 16 amino acids. V lost 4 bases to trimming and J lost 1 base; unmatched junction nucleotides: 4. The germline gives CDR1 SGHTS, CDR2 YDEGEE. The DNA of the CDR3 is TGTGCCAGCAGCCCCGGACTAGCGGGGGTCCAAGAGACCCAGTACTTC. It specifies CASSPGLAGVQETQYF.

The rearrangement joins TRBV2 to TRBJ1-2; D is unclear. Trimming took 9 bases from V and 4 from J, leaving 9 bases between them. The CDR3 is made up of 11 amino acids. Germline CDR1 SNHLY, CDR2 FYNNEI. In DNA, the CDR3 is TGTGCCAGTCTGACGGTCTATGGCTACACCTTC. The encoded protein is CASLTVYGYTF.

The J gene is TRBJ1-1, the V gene TRBV19; 7 nucleotides align to TRBD1. Germline CDR1 reads LNHDA; CDR2 reads SQIVND (reference sequence). The CDR3 consists of 11 residues. With V trimmed by 6 bases and J by 7 bases, 2 bases remained unmatched. CDR3 nucleotides: TGTGCCAGTAGCCAGGGGGGTGAAGCTTTCTTT. It specifies CASSQGGEAFF.

The genes are TRBV7-6 and TRBJ1-5, with TRBD1 as a possible D gene (5 bases). There are 13 residues in the CDR3. CDR1 and CDR2 from the germline V gene are SGHVS and FNYEAQ. V was cut by 0 bases and J by 10 bases, with 10 bases left in between. The CDR3 spells CASSLAGASPQHF. The CDR3 bases are TGTGCCAGCAGCTTAGCCGGGGCCTCCCCCCAGCATTTT.

J is TRBJ1-5 and V is TRBV7-6, with unresolved D. CDR1 SGHVS and CDR2 FNYEAQ come from the germline V gene. The CDR3 contains 17 residues. V was trimmed by 5 bases and J by 0 bases, leaving 17 bases between them. CDR3 nucleotide sequence: TGTGCCAGCAGCAACGAGCCCGATAGGCCTAGCAATCAGCCCCAGCATTTT. Its protein is CASSNEPDRPSNQPQHF.

The chain couples TRBV28 to TRBJ2-3, with D perhaps TRBD1 or TRBD2 (5 bases each). With 8 bases removed from V and 4 bases from J, the gap between germline ends came to 19 bases. The CDR3 contains 15 residues. Germline loops: CDR1 MDHEN, CDR2 SYDVKM. CDR3 bases: TGTGCCAGCCGAGTAGGGACCGTGAAATCAGATACGCAGTATTTT. It translates to CASRVGTVKSDTQYF.

The genes are TRBV4-1 and TRBJ2-5; the D gene is possibly TRBD2 (6 bases). The assigned J gene may be wrong: the sequence end matches TRBJ2-7 better. This CDR3 region has 14 residues. Germline assignment: CDR1 MGHRA and CDR2 YSYEKL. Written as DNA, the CDR3 is TGCGCCAGCAGCCATAACGGGGGTCCGAACGAGCAGTACTTC. Protein sequence: CASSHNGGPNEQYF.

As to this clone: Sequence at one end of the junction differs from germline and may be a read error. The V gene is TRBV11-3, the J gene TRBJ2-7; either TRBD1 or TRBD2 may supply D (5 bases each). Germline assignment: CDR1 SGHNT and CDR2 YENEEA. This CDR3 spans 13 amino acids. The CDR3 coding sequence is TGCGCCAGCAGCCAGGGACGGTGGTACGAGCAGTACTTC. This encodes CASSQGRWYEQYF. The full variable domain, its missing parts supplied by reference TRBV11-3 and TRBJ2-7, is EAGVVQSPRYKIIEKKQPVAFWCNPISGHNTLYWYLQNLGQGPELLIRYENEEAVDDSQLPKDRFSAERLKGVDSTLKIQPAELGDSAVYLCASSQGRWYEQYFGPGTRLTVT.

The gene calls are TRBV9 and TRBJ2-7; tentatively, D is TRBD1 or TRBD2 (6 bases each). The CDR3 has 16 residues. From germline, CDR1 is SGDLS and CDR2 YYNGEE. V gave up 4 bases and J gave up 4 bases, with 21 bases separating them. CDR3 sequence reads: CASSPWGADSGYEQYF. The CDR3 DNA sequence: TGTGCCAGCAGCCCCTGGGGGGCGGACTCAGGGTACGAGCAGTACTTC. The variable domain in full, completed from reference TRBV9 and TRBJ2-7, reads DSGVTQTPKHLITATGQRVTLRCSPRSGDLSVYWYQQSLDQGLQFLIQYYNGEERAKGNILERFSAQQFPDLHSELNLSSLELGDSALYFCASSPWGADSGYEQYFGPGTRLTVT.

This clone was seen just once. Here the CDR3 reads CASNQGGGYGYTF. In nucleotides, the CDR3 is TGTGCCAGTAACCAAGGCGGGGGCTATGGCTACACCTTC. The chain carries TRBV19 and TRBJ1-2, with a weak D call TRBD1 (5 bases). The CDR3 extends over 13 amino acids. Trimming removed 7 bases at V and 4 bases at J, with 13 bases between. Germline V gives CDR1 LNHDA, CDR2 SQIVND (reference sequence).

J is TRBJ2-5 and V is TRBV4-3, with 8 bases that match TRBD1. V dropped 4 bases and J dropped 5; count of bases not matched to a gene: 12. Germline V gene data show CDR1 as LGHNA and CDR2 as YSLEER. CDR3 length: 16 residues. CDR3 in DNA: TGCGCCAGCAGCCTAGTCGGACAGGGAGGAGGGGAGACCCAGTACTTC. It specifies CASSLVGQGGGETQYF.

V usage is TRBV6-5 and J usage is TRBJ2-1, with D unresolved. CDR1 is MNHEY and CDR2 is SVGAGI in the germline V gene. V was trimmed by 2 bases and J by 4 bases, leaving 12 bases between them. The CDR3 totals 15 residues. The CDR3, as DNA: TGTGCCAGCAGTTACGATAGCCTGGCTTACAATGAGCAGTTCTTC. Its protein product is CASSYDSLAYNEQFF.